These T cell receptor beta chains were read from a single sample in a study of blood T cell repertoires in COVID-19. The data were produced by immunoSEQ multiplex PCR, yet TCRdb's version contains in-frame clones alone and is incomplete. The sample holds 230,000 or so clones, around 80% seen once. Input material: peripheral blood. The receptor set was obtained from a man aged 30-40 years with active or convalescent COVID-19. Both conserved end residues are part of each CDR3. Each record gives: D gene, clone size, V gene, J gene, CDR3 protein, CDR3 DNA. A D gene is named only where the DNA matches it firmly. Some rows mark clone size as missing; the rest say once, few, many or name a class of expanded clone.

>NA|NA|TRBV5-5|TRBJ1-3
CASSLYRPNSGNTIYF
TGTGCCAGCAGCTTGTACAGACCGAACTCTGGAAACACCATATATTTT
>NA|NA|TRBV30|TRBJ2-3
CAWNMGGGPDTQYF
TGTGCCTGGAATATGGGAGGGGGGCCAGATACGCAGTATTTT
>NA|NA|TRBV11-2|TRBJ2-3
CASSLGERGGTQYF
TGTGCCAGCAGCTTAGGAGAGAGGGGGGGTACGCAGTATTTT
>TRBD1|once|TRBV19|TRBJ1-6
CASGQGAHNSPLHF
TGTGCCAGCGGACAGGGGGCTCATAATTCACCCCTCCACTTT
>NA|NA|TRBV5-4|TRBJ2-1
CASSLIGRGSYNEQFF
TGTGCCAGCAGCCTGATAGGTAGGGGGTCCTACAATGAGCAGTTCTTC
>TRBD1|NA|TRBV5-4|TRBJ1-2
CASSLDRGQIYGYTF
TGTGCCAGCAGCTTGGACAGGGGGCAGATCTATGGCTACACCTTC
>NA|NA|TRBV5-6|TRBJ1-2
CASSGGRSLYGYTF
TGTGCCAGCAGCGGGGGCAGAAGCCTCTATGGCTACACCTTC
>TRBD2|NA|TRBV6-5|TRBJ2-1
CASSTGTSGSNEQFF
TGTGCCAGCAGTACCGGGACTAGCGGGAGCAATGAGCAGTTCTTC
>TRBD1|NA|TRBV19|TRBJ1-5
CASRDRIHQPQHF
TGTGCCAGCCGGGACAGGATACATCAGCCCCAGCATTTT
>NA|NA|TRBV4-3|TRBJ1-1
CASSQDRSRNTEAFF
TGCGCCAGCAGCCAAGACCGATCGAGGAACACTGAAGCTTTCTTT
>TRBD2|NA|TRBV7-2|TRBJ2-3
CATSPGTSGTDTQYF
TGTGCCACTTCACCCGGGACTAGCGGCACAGATACGCAGTATTTT
>TRBD2|NA|TRBV9|TRBJ2-7
CASSPRGGTTNYEQYF
TGTGCCAGCAGCCCCCGGGGGGGGACTACCAACTACGAGCAGTACTTC
>NA|NA|TRBV9|TRBJ2-1
CASSAGGNSYNEQFF
TGTGCCAGCAGCGCTGGGGGGAACTCCTACAATGAGCAGTTCTTC
>NA|NA|TRBV11-2|TRBJ2-3
CASSLLGADTDTQYF
TGTGCCAGCAGCCTCTTGGGGGCGGATACGGATACGCAGTATTTT
>TRBD1|NA|TRBV5-1|TRBJ2-7
CASSFPDRGGYEQYF
TGCGCCAGCAGCTTTCCCGACAGGGGGGGGTACGAGCAGTACTTC
>NA|few|TRBV7-9|TRBJ2-6
CASRQHRVAGANVLTF
TGTGCCAGCAGGCAACATCGGGTTGCCGGGGCCAACGTCCTGACTTTC
>TRBD2|NA|TRBV9|TRBJ2-1
CASSVAGGVEFF
TGTGCCAGCAGCGTTGCTGGGGGGGTTGAGTTCTTC
>TRBD2|few|TRBV30|TRBJ2-2
CAWTGLAGKRTGELFF
TGTGCCTGGACTGGACTAGCGGGGAAAAGGACCGGGGAGCTGTTTTTT
>TRBD2|NA|TRBV4-3|TRBJ2-7
CASSRGLAEIYEQYF
TGCGCCAGCAGCCGGGGACTAGCGGAGATCTACGAGCAGTACTTC
>TRBD2|NA|TRBV28|TRBJ2-3
CASSPVPTSGSTDTQYF
TGTGCCAGCAGTCCTGTCCCGACTAGCGGAAGCACAGATACGCAGTATTTT
>NA|NA|TRBV5-6|TRBJ2-5
CASSLQAGGFGGTQYF
TGTGCCAGCAGCTTGCAGGCTGGGGGCTTCGGTGGGACCCAGTACTTC
>NA|NA|TRBV7-2|TRBJ1-5
CASSLGVTASNQPQHF
TGTGCCAGCAGCTTAGGGGTGACAGCCTCCAATCAGCCCCAGCATTTT
>TRBD1|NA|TRBV19|TRBJ1-2
CASSMLRGQATEYGYTF
TGTGCCAGTAGTATGTTACGGGGACAGGCCACAGAATATGGCTACACCTTC
>NA|NA|TRBV10-3|TRBJ2-7
CAISGGSRDEQYF
TGTGCCATCAGTGGAGGGAGTCGGGACGAGCAGTACTTC
>TRBD2|NA|TRBV18|TRBJ2-1
CASSPPSAGGLEQFF
TGTGCCAGCTCACCACCATCAGCGGGGGGGCTTGAGCAGTTCTTC
>NA|NA|TRBV24-1|TRBJ1-1
CATSDLGTEAFF
TGTGCCACCAGTGACCTAGGAACTGAAGCTTTCTTT
>TRBD2|NA|TRBV30|TRBJ2-7
CAWSVGGDEQYF
TGTGCCTGGAGTGTGGGAGGGGACGAGCAGTACTTC
>NA|once|TRBV27|TRBJ2-1
CASSSSRRQGGGIQFF
TGTGCCAGCAGTTCAAGCCGTCGGCAGGGAGGAGGGATACAGTTCTTC
>NA|NA|TRBV3-1/TRBV3-2|TRBJ2-1
CASSHRDKTYNEQFF
TGTGCCAGCAGCCACCGGGACAAGACATACAATGAGCAGTTCTTC